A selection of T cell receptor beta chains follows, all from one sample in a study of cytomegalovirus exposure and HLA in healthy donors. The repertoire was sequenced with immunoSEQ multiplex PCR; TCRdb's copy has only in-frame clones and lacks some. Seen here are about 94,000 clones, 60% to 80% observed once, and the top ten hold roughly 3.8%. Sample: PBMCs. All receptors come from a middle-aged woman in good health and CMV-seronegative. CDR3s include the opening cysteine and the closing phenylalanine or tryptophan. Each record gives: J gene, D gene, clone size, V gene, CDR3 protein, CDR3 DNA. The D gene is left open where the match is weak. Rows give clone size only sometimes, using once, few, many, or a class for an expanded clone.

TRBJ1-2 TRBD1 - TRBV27 CASFGQADGYTF TGTGCCAGCTTCGGACAGGCCGACGGCTACACCTTC
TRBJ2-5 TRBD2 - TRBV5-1 CASSLLAGGQETQYF TGCGCCAGCAGCTTACTAGCGGGGGGCCAAGAGACCCAGTACTTC
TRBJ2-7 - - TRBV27 CASSPTASGEEQYF TGTGCCAGCAGTCCCACGGCGTCGGGGGAAGAGCAGTACTTC
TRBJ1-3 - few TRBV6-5 CASKNYYSGNTIYF TGTGCCAGCAAGAACTATTACTCTGGAAACACCATATATTTT
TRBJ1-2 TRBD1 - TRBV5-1 CASSLAGQVYYGYTF TGCGCCAGCAGCTTGGCCGGACAGGTCTACTATGGCTACACCTTC
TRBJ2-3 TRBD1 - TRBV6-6 CASSPGPGQGTDTQYF TGTGCCAGCAGCCCAGGACCGGGACAGGGGACAGATACGCAGTATTTT
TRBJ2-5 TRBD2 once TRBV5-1 CASSLGLAGGGETQYF TGCGCCAGCAGCCTAGGACTAGCGGGGGGCGGAGAGACCCAGTACTTC
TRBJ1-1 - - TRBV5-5 CASSFEGKNTEAFF TGTGCCAGCAGCTTTGAGGGCAAGAACACTGAAGCTTTCTTT
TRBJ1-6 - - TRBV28 CASSYLPSPLHF TGTGCCAGCAGCTACCTCCCTTCACCCCTCCACTTT
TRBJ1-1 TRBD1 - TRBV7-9 CASSSGQGHLDTEAFF TGTGCCAGCAGCTCGGGACAGGGACATTTGGACACTGAAGCTTTCTTT
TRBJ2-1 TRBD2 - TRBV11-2 CASRGGFYNEQFF TGTGCCAGTCGGGGGGGTTTCTACAATGAGCAGTTCTTC
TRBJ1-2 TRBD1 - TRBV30 CAWNRGQGAPPRGYTF TGTGCCTGGAATCGAGGACAGGGGGCTCCTCCCCGGGGCTACACCTTC
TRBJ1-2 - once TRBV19 CASSIDWYDYGYPF TGTGCCAGTAGTATAGATTGGTACGACTATGGCTACCCCTTC
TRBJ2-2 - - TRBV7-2 CASSTRTRAVTGELFF TGTGCCAGCAGCACAAGGACTCGCGCGGTCACCGGGGAGCTGTTTTTT
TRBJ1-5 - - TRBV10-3 CAISGLVGQPQHF TGTGCCATATCAGGGTTGGTGGGTCAGCCCCAGCATTTT
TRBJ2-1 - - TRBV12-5 CAPGPGGLDEQFF TGTGCTCCGGGACCCGGGGGGCTTGATGAGCAGTTCTTC
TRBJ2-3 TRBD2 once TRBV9 CASSAPGGNTQYF TGTGCCAGCAGCGCGCCGGGGGGGAATACGCAGTATTTT
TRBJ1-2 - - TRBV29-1 CSVGGQLSGYTF TGCAGCGTTGGTGGACAGCTCTCGGGCTACACCTTC
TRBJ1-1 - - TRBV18 CASRVRKDTEAFF TGTGCCAGTCGGGTAAGGAAAGACACTGAAGCTTTCTTT
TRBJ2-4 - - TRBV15 CATSRDRLAKNIQYF TGTGCCACCAGCAGAGATCGGTTGGCCAAAAACATTCAGTACTTC
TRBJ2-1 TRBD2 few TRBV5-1 CASGLPGGYNEQFF TGCGCCAGCGGCCTTCCGGGGGGGTACAATGAGCAGTTCTTC
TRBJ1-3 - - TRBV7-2 CASSLAAGTNTIYF TGTGCCAGCAGCTTAGCTGCGGGGACAAACACCATATATTTT
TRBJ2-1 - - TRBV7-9 CASSPPGSTYNEQFF TGTGCCAGCAGCCCCCCGGGGAGTACCTACAATGAGCAGTTCTTC
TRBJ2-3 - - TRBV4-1 CASSQDASTDTQYF TGCGCCAGCAGCCAAGACGCGAGCACAGATACGCAGTATTTT
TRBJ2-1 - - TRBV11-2 CASSLEGDPYNEQFF TGTGCCAGCAGCTTAGAAGGGGATCCTTACAATGAGCAGTTCTTC
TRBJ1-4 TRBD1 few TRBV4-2 CASSQGTGREKLFF TGTGCCAGCAGCCAAGGGACAGGGCGGGAAAAACTGTTTTTT
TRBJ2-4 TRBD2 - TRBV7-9 CSSSLATSGASRNIQYF TGTTCCAGCAGCTTAGCGACTAGCGGGGCCAGCCGAAACATTCAGTACTTC
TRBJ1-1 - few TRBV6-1 CASTTSENTEAFF TGTGCCAGCACCACCTCAGAGAACACTGAAGCTTTCTTT
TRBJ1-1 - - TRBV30 CAWSVNKVAGAEAFF TGTGCCTGGAGTGTTAATAAAGTGGCGGGGGCTGAAGCTTTCTTT
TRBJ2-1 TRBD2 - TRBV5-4 CASSSGQVSGGPAYNEQFF TGTGCCAGCAGCTCCGGCCAGGTTAGCGGGGGGCCGGCTTACAATGAGCAGTTCTTC
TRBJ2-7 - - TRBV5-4 CASSFRGRSYEQYF TGTGCCAGCAGCTTCCGAGGGAGGTCCTACGAGCAGTACTTC
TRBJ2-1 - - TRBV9 CASSSRAYNEQFF TGTGCCAGCAGCTCCCGAGCCTACAATGAGCAGTTCTTC
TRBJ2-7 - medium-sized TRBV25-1 CASSAGRNGGSYEQYF TGTGCCAGCAGTGCCGGACGCAACGGGGGCTCCTACGAGCAGTACTTC
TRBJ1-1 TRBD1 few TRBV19 CASRDRVRTTEAFF TGTGCCAGTAGAGACAGGGTGAGGACGACTGAAGCTTTCTTT
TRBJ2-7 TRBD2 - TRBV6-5 CASSPSGGVHEQYF TGTGCCAGCAGCCCAAGCGGGGGGGTCCACGAGCAGTACTTC
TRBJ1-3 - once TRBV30 CAWSVSGGAGNTIYF TGTGCCTGGAGCGTCTCCGGAGGGGCTGGAAACACCATATATTTT
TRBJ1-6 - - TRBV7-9 CSSTLPNSPLHF TGTTCCAGCACCCTCCCCAATTCACCCCTCCACTTT
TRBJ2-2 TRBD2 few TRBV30 CAWSRGLAGGPGELFF TGTGCCTGGAGTAGGGGACTAGCGGGGGGGCCCGGGGAGCTGTTTTTT
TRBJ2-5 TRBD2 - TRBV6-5 CASTSGGEQYF TGTGCCAGCACATCCGGGGGGGAGCAGTACTTC
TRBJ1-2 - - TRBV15 CATSRDWQGNGYTF TGTGCCACCAGCAGAGATTGGCAGGGCAATGGCTACACCTTC
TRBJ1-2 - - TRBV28 CASSPGDYGGYTF TGTGCCAGCAGTCCAGGGGATTATGGTGGCTACACCTTC
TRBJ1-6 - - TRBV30 CAWSISGGGSPLHF TGTGCCTGGAGTATTTCGGGGGGTGGTTCACCCCTCCACTTT
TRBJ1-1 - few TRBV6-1 CASRHPGTEAFF TGTGCCAGCAGACACCCAGGGACTGAAGCTTTCTTT
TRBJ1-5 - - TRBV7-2 CASSPQGSWQPQHF TGTGCCAGCAGCCCTCAGGGTTCTTGGCAGCCCCAGCATTTT
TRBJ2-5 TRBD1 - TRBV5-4 CASRPGQGKETQYF TGTGCCAGCAGGCCGGGACAGGGGAAAGAGACCCAGTACTTC
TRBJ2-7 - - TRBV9 CASSPTNRHLDEQYF TGTGCCAGCAGCCCGACAAATCGACACCTCGACGAGCAGTACTTC
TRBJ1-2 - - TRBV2 CASPERGNGYTF TGTGCCAGCCCCGAAAGGGGGAATGGCTACACCTTC
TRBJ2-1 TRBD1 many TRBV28 CASSPTGWHEQFF TGTGCCAGCAGTCCGACAGGGTGGCATGAGCAGTTCTTC
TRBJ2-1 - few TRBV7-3 CASSLGPNNEQFF TGTGCCAGCAGCTTAGGCCCCAACAATGAGCAGTTCTTC
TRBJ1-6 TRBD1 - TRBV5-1 CASSLVGQGPNSPLNF TGCGCCAGCAGCTTGGTCGGACAGGGACCTAATTCACCCCTCAACTTT
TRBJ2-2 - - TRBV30 CAWSATGLTGELFF TGTGCCTGGAGTGCGACAGGTCTCACCGGGGAGCTGTTTTTT